The 27 T cell receptor beta chains in this list originate from one sample, sequenced in a study of blood T cells in healthy people across ages (dated by TCRdb to between 2014 and 2017). The library was prepared using 5' RACE. Sequencing was performed on an Illumina HiSeq 2500. A second PCR of roughly 7 to 11 cycles was performed with a sample-barcoded 5' primer and a J-beta primer mix. Using fastp trimming at Q25 and MiXCR clonotype assembly, TCRdb reanalyzed the public sequencing data and kept in-frame beta chains. Rows with one shared CDR3 protein collapse into an entry with the most common genes and DNA. The sample table shows about 930,000 distinct CDR3 sequences, and about 28% are seen once. About 9.4% of the sample goes to the ten largest clones. This same sample was also taken into another study, of T cells of mothers and their children.

Sequenced input: blood. The receptors were sampled from a woman aged 40 to 50 in good health.

Notes on this clonotype: Germline and junction disagree at one end, which may indicate a read error. The chain uses TRBV7-7 and TRBJ2-2; 8 bases are shared with TRBD1. CDR1 and CDR2 (germline): SSHAT, FNYEAQ (reference sequence). The CDR3 loop spans 16 amino acids. The CDR3: CASSSAGGASTGELFF. In nucleotides, the CDR3 is TGTGCTAGCAGCTCTGCAGGGGGCGCGAGCACCGGGGAGCTGTTTTTT.

V is TRBV7-9 and J is TRBJ1-1, with TRBD1 as a possible D gene (6 bases). Looked up from germline, CDR1 is SEHNR and CDR2 is FQNEAQ (reference sequence). V lost 4 bases to trimming and J lost 1 base, with 16 bases between them. The CDR3 consists of 16 residues. The CDR3: CASSSGGKGGNTEAFF. Written as DNA, the CDR3 is TGTGCCAGCAGCTCCGGCGGGAAAGGGGGGAACACTGAAGCTTTCTTT. Full variable domain (outside the CDR3, taken from reference TRBV7-9 and TRBJ1-1): DTGVSQNPRHKITKRGQNVTFRCDPISEHNRLYWYRQTLGQGPEFLTYFQNEAQLEKSRLLSDRFSAERPKGSFSTLEIQRTEQGDSAMYLCASSSGGKGGNTEAFFGQGTRLTVV.

This clonotype was seen many times. This chain joins TRBV9 and TRBJ2-1, with 8 bases aligning to TRBD2. In germline, CDR1 is SGDLS, CDR2 YYNGEE. V lost 4 bases and J lost 2; bases outside the gene matches: 5. The CDR3 is made up of 15 amino acids. The CDR3 nucleotides are TGTGCCAGCAGCCATAATAGCGGGGCCTACAATGAGCAGTTCTTC. Translation: CASSHNSGAYNEQFF. Drawing the rest from reference TRBV9 and TRBJ2-1, the complete variable domain is DSGVTQTPKHLITATGQRVTLRCSPRSGDLSVYWYQQSLDQGLQFLIQYYNGEERAKGNILERFSAQQFPDLHSELNLSSLELGDSALYFCASSHNSGAYNEQFFGPGTRLTVL.

The rearrangement uses TRBV5-1 and TRBJ1-6; 8 nucleotides match TRBD1. CDR1 and CDR2 (germline): SGHRS, YFSETQ. The CDR3 has 16 residues. Losses at the gene ends were 3 bases for V and 0 bases for J; bases not matched to a gene: 2. The CDR3 is CASSSGQGSYNSPLHF. The CDR3 coding sequence is TGCGCCAGCAGCTCCGGACAGGGCTCCTATAATTCACCCCTCCACTTT.

As concerns this clonotype: A read error is possible here, since a much larger clone lies one base away. The V and J genes are TRBV20-1 and TRBJ1-2; D gene unclear. The CDR3 loop spans 15 amino acids. The germline V gene encodes CDR1 DFQATT and CDR2 SNEGSKA (reference sequence). CDR3 nucleotide sequence: TGCAGTGCTATGGTGTCTAAGGCCCATAACTATGGCTGCACCTTC. It yields the protein CSAMVSKAHNYGCTF.

The rearrangement links TRBV28 to TRBJ1-5; D is unclear. V was pared by 3 bases and J by 0 bases, with 12 bases between. The CDR3 covers 16 residues. Germline-derived CDR1 and CDR2 are MDHEN and SYDVKM. In DNA, the CDR3 is TGTGCCAGCAGTTTGGGTACCCAAGGTAGCAATCAGCCCCAGCATTTT. This translates into CASSLGTQGSNQPQHF.

This clonotype was seen a handful of times. The chain joins TRBV28 to TRBJ2-7; possible D gene TRBD2, 6 bases. The CDR3 is made up of 17 amino acids. V was trimmed by 5 bases and J by 2 bases, leaving 22 bases between them. Per germline, CDR1 MDHEN and CDR2 SYDVKM. CDR3 nucleotide sequence: TGTGCCAGCAGTCGCCTGCAGGGAGGAACTACGGCCTACGAGCAGTACTTC. It yields the protein CASSRLQGGTTAYEQYF.

V usage is TRBV7-9 and J usage is TRBJ2-3; TRBD2 matches 14 bases. The CDR3 contains 18 residues. V lost 5 bases, J lost 1 base, and 8 bases stayed unmatched. From germline, CDR1 is SEHNR and CDR2 FQNEAQ (reference sequence). The CDR3 region has the DNA TGTGCCAGCAGCCGAACCGGGACTAGCGGGGGAGGCACAGATACGCAGTATTTT. It encodes CASSRTGTSGGGTDTQYF.

The chain links TRBV24-1 to TRBJ2-1; perhaps TRBD1 as D (6 bases). Trimming removed 7 bases at V and 4 bases at J, with 10 bases between. This CDR3 has 13 residues. Germline CDR1 reads KGHDR; CDR2 reads SFDVKD. In nucleotides, the CDR3 is TGTGCCACCAGGGACAGCCTTTACAATGAGCAGTTCTTC. Translating it yields CATRDSLYNEQFF.

The chain employs TRBV7-2 and TRBJ2-1, with TRBD2 matching 11 bases. Germline V gene sequence: CDR1 SGHTA, CDR2 FQGNSA. With V trimmed by 4 bases and J by 8 bases, 7 bases remained unmatched. The CDR3 has 15 amino acids. The CDR3 spells CASSSPGLAVYEQFF. CDR3 DNA sequence: TGTGCCAGCAGCTCACCGGGACTAGCGGTATATGAGCAGTTCTTC.

Many counts were recorded for this clonotype. The chain couples TRBV7-9 to TRBJ1-6, with unresolved D. CDR3 size: 13 residues. V lost 5 bases, J lost 10 bases, and 12 bases lay in between. The germline V gene has CDR1 SEHNR and CDR2 FQNEAQ (reference sequence). The CDR3 DNA follows: TGTGCCAGCAGCCCGCCTCTCCTATCACCCCTCCACTTT. Its protein is CASSPPLLSPLHF.

This clonotype appeared many times. This rearrangement joins TRBV7-2 to TRBJ2-1, with 9 bases matching TRBD2. CDR1 SGHTA and CDR2 FQGNSA come from the germline V gene. J gave up 10 bases and V 3 bases, and 10 bases lay outside the gene matches. The CDR3 totals 15 residues. CDR3: CASSFSSGGPKEQFF. DNA for the CDR3: TGTGCCAGCAGCTTTAGCAGCGGGGGGCCAAAAGAGCAGTTCTTC.

This clonotype appeared a few times. This sequence joins TRBV5-6 and TRBJ2-1; 9 bases map to TRBD2. The CDR3 loop spans 18 amino acids. V lost 0 bases and J lost 2; bases outside the gene matches: 9. CDR1 and CDR2 from the germline V gene are SGHDT and YYEEEE. CDR3 loop: CASSLASGGGGAYNEQFF. The CDR3, as DNA: TGTGCCAGCAGCTTGGCGTCTGGTGGCGGGGGGGCCTACAATGAGCAGTTCTTC.

There are many counts of this clonotype. The V gene is TRBV4-1, the J gene TRBJ2-5; 11 nucleotides match TRBD2. Trimming at V came to 5 bases and at J to 4 bases, leaving 9 bases not matched to a gene. This CDR3 spans 16 amino acids. Germline lookup yields CDR1 MGHRA and CDR2 YSYEKL. CDR3 protein: CASSNGLAGVVETQYF. CDR3 bases: TGCGCCAGCAGCAACGGACTAGCGGGTGTCGTAGAGACCCAGTACTTC.

This clonotype was seen more than once but under ten times. This chain links TRBV7-3 with TRBJ2-1, with D maybe TRBD2 (5 bases). This CDR3 contains 15 residues. CDR1 SGHTA and CDR2 FQGTGA come from the germline V gene. V dropped 3 bases and J dropped 2 bases, with 11 bases sitting between them. CDR3 sequence (DNA): TGTGCCAGCAGCTTGGAGGCCCTCCCCTACAATGAGCAGTTCTTC. Translating gives CASSLEALPYNEQFF.

This clonotype was picked up a small number of times. This may come from a read error, since a much larger clone is one base off. This sequence joins TRBV15 and TRBJ2-4; D is unclear. V was clipped by 0 bases and J by 13 bases, with 13 bases between them. CDR1 is LNHNV and CDR2 is YYDKDF in the germline V gene (reference sequence). CDR3 size: 13 residues. CDR3 loop: CATSREGHNEQYF. The DNA of the CDR3 is TGTGCCACCAGCAGAGAGGGCCACAATGAGCAGTACTTC. Full variable domain (missing parts from reference TRBV15 and TRBJ2-4): DAMVIQNPRYQVTQFGKPVTLSCSQTLNHNVMYWYQQKSSQAPKLLFHYYDKDFNNEADTPDNFQSRRPNTSFCFLDIRSPGLGDTAMYLCATSREGHNEQYFGAGTRLSVL.

CDR3 DNA sequence: TGTGCCTGGAGTGTTGGACAGGGATCTAATGAAAAACTGTTTTTT. As protein: CAWSVGQGSNEKLFF. V usage is TRBV30 and J usage is TRBJ1-4; TRBD1 matches at 8 bases. This CDR3 region has 15 residues. V dropped 0 bases and J dropped 3; count of bases not matched to a gene: 3. CDR1 is GTSNPN, CDR2 SVGIG, per germline (reference sequence).

This clonotype was picked up a small number of times. The CDR3 here is CASTRIIGGGRETQYF. The CDR3 DNA sequence: TGTGCCAGCACCAGAATTATAGGGGGGGGCCGAGAGACCCAGTACTTC. The chain has TRBV12-3 or TRBV12-4 and TRBJ2-5, with D possibly matching TRBD2 (7 bases). V lost 7 bases and J lost 4, with 22 bases in between. The CDR3 has 16 residues.

As to this clonotype: Mismatch with germline at one junction end may stem from a read error. The J gene is TRBJ1-2, the V gene TRBV12-3 or TRBV12-4; D ambiguous. The CDR3 loop spans 13 amino acids. CDR3 in amino acids: CASSDGSNYGHTF. In nucleotides, the CDR3 is TGTGCCAGCAGCGATGGGTCAAACTATGGCCACACCTTC.

This chain uses TRBV2 with TRBJ2-7; 11 bases line up with TRBD1. V gave up 5 bases and J gave up 12 bases; unmatched junction bases: 12. The CDR3 sequence is 14 residues long. Germline lookup yields CDR1 SNHLY and CDR2 FYNNEI. The CDR3 DNA is TGTGCCAGCAGTTCTCAAGGACAGGGGGCCCAGAGGTACTTC. This gives the protein CASSSQGQGAQRYF.

This clonotype was counted between two and nine times. One end of the junction fails to match germline, which may point to a read error. V and J are TRBV28 and TRBJ2-3; D may be TRBD1 (6 bases). The CDR3 consists of 15 residues. Per the germline V gene, CDR1 is MDHEN and CDR2 is SYDVKM. The CDR3 sequence: CASSHRDTSTDMQYF. In nucleotides, the CDR3 is TGTGCCAGCAGCCACCGGGACACCAGCACAGATATGCAGTATTTT.

This sequence joins TRBV7-8 and TRBJ1-2, with D perhaps matching TRBD1 (5 bases). Germline CDR1 is SGHVS and CDR2 is FQNEAQ. V dropped 6 bases and J dropped 4 bases, with 18 bases sitting between them. The CDR3 consists of 15 residues. The CDR3 region has the DNA TGTGCCAGCAGGTTGGAGCTGGGGGTTGTCTATGGCTACACCTTC. Its protein product is CASRLELGVVYGYTF. The whole variable domain, remainder taken from reference TRBV7-8 and TRBJ1-2, is GAGVSQSPRYKVAKRGQDVALRCDPISGHVSLFWYQQALGQGPEFLTYFQNEAQLDKSGLPSDRFFAERPEGSVSTLKIQRTQQEDSAVYLCASRLELGVVYGYTFGSGTRLTVV.

The rearrangement uses TRBV20-1 and TRBJ2-1; D unresolved. Germline V gene data show CDR1 as DFQATT and CDR2 as SNEGSKA (reference sequence). The CDR3 runs to 15 residues. Trimming cost V 0 bases and J 2 bases, with 11 bases left between them. Here the CDR3 reads CSARDVRSPYNEQFF. In DNA, the CDR3 is TGCAGTGCTAGAGACGTCAGGAGCCCCTACAATGAGCAGTTCTTC.

The sample holds a few counts of this clonotype. V usage is TRBV28 and J usage is TRBJ1-2, with D maybe TRBD1 (6 bases). The V gene's germline CDR1 is MDHEN and CDR2 SYDVKM. The CDR3 has 14 amino acids. V was shortened by 1 base and J by 5 bases, with 11 bases between the two germline ends. The CDR3 here is CASSLYRENYGYTF. The CDR3 coding sequence is TGTGCCAGCAGTTTATACAGGGAAAATTATGGCTACACCTTC.

This rearrangement joins TRBV9 to TRBJ1-2; no definite D call. Germline CDR1 reads SGDLS; CDR2 reads YYNGEE. The CDR3 has 14 residues. V gave up 5 bases and J gave up 2 bases, with 13 bases separating them. The CDR3 here is CASRNTGPNYGYTF. Written as DNA, the CDR3 is TGTGCCAGCAGGAACACGGGCCCCAACTATGGCTACACCTTC.

The chain employs TRBV7-9 and TRBJ1-2; D call uncertain. The V gene lost 0 bases and the J gene lost 8 bases, with 13 bases spanning the gap. The CDR3 is 14 residues long. The germline V gene has CDR1 SEHNR and CDR2 FQNEAQ (reference sequence). DNA of the CDR3: TGTGCCAGCAGCTTAGCAGAGGCCTCGTGGGGCTACACCTTC. Residues: CASSLAEASWGYTF.

The sample holds a few counts of this clonotype. The chain uses TRBV28 and TRBJ1-1, with D possibly TRBD1 on 5 matching bases. Germline CDR1 and CDR2: MDHEN and SYDVKM. CDR3 length: 14 amino acids. V was clipped by 8 bases and J by 1 base, with 14 bases between them. The CDR3 here is CASRSGQRNTEAFF. In nucleotides, the CDR3 is TGTGCCAGCCGATCGGGGCAGCGGAACACTGAAGCTTTCTTT.